The present entry profiles one T cell receptor (beta chain) with its context. Its antigen is as yet unknown. This record belongs to a study of cytomegalovirus exposure and HLA in healthy donors. Study findings and constraints: Common viral pathogens (according to a later analysis) appeared linked to several of the most significant clusters. Being productive about 90% or about 30% of the time was typical of most TCR beta V segments in an earlier analysis. TCR beta V- and J-gene trimming was later associated with a missense DCLRE1C variant.

The V gene's germline CDR1 is MNHEY and CDR2 SMNVEV (reference sequence). The CDR3 extends over 15 amino acids. Trimming removed 6 bases from V and 0 bases from J; junction bases left unmatched: 5. It was with 60 Vbeta and 13 Jbeta primers that the PCR ran. Methods used by the authors: Unique TCR beta chains numbered around 80 million in a later analysis, with about 9.9 million shared. Assay used: immunoSEQ multiplex PCR; TCRdb lists only in-frame clones, some missing. D and trimming come from the DNA, and the V and J calls and clone size come from that table. This table holds about 160,000 clones, less than 90% found once.

The sequencing input was PBMCs. The clonotype originates from a male donor in good health and CMV-seropositive. J is TRBJ2-1 and V is TRBV27, with 7 nucleotides matching TRBD2. CDR3 DNA sequence: TGTGCCAGCAGCATGCGGGAGAACTCCTACAATGAGCAGTTCTTC. This codes for CASSMRENSYNEQFF.